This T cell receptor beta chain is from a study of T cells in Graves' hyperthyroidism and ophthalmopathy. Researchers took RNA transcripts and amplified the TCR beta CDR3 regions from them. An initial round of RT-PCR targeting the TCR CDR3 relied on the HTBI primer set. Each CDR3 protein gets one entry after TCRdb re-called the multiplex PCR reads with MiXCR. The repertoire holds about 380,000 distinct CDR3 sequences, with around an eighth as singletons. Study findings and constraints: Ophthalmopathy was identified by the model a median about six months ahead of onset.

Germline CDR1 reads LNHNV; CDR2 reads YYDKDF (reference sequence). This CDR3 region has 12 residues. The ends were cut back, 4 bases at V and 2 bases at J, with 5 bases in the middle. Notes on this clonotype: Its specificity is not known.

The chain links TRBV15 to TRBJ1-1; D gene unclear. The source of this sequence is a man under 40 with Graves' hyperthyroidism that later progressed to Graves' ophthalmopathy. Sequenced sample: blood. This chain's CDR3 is CATSMHNTEAFF. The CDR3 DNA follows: TGTGCCACCAGCATGCACAACACTGAAGCTTTCTTT.